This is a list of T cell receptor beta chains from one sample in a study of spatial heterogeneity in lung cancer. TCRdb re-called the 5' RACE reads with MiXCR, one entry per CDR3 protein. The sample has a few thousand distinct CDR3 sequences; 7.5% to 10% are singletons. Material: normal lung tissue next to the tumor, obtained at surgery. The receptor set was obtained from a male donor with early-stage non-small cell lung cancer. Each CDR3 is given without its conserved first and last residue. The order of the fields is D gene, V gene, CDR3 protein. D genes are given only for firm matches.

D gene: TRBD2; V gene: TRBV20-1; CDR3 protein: SASGVPHDQRYLAVSRNIQY
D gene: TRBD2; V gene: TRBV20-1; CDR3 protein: SADPAGVSNEQF
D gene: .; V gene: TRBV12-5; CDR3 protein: ASGTGWNEQF
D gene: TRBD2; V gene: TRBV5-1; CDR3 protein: ASSSTSGTNTGELF
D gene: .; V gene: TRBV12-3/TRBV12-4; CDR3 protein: ASSSLDTHYEQY
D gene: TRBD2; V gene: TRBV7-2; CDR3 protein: ASSSERGWSY
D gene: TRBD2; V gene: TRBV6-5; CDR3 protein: ASSQGLVFLNEQF
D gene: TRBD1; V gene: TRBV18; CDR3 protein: ASSPLAPGTGGTHNEQF
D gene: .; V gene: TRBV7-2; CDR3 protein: ASSSYGDTQY
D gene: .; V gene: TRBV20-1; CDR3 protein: SARDRPGTPDQPQH
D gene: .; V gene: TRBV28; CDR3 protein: ASSLFGGLANTGELF